The 29 T cell receptor beta chains in this list originate from one sample, sequenced in a study of blood T cell repertoires in COVID-19. Using immunoSEQ multiplex PCR, the repertoire was profiled, and TCRdb retains in-frame clones only, with some absent. Counted here are 140,000 to 150,000 clones, roughly 88% occurring once; the ten biggest clones make up 1.2%. Sequences were obtained from PBMCs or T cells enriched from blood (not recorded which). Source of these receptors: a woman in her 30s with acute COVID-19.

The gene calls are TRBV5-4 and TRBJ1-1, with D tentatively TRBD1 (5 bases). Deletions cut 2 bases from V and 2 bases from J, with 10 bases between. Germline V gives CDR1 SGHNT, CDR2 YYREEE (reference sequence). The length of the CDR3 is 14 residues. CDR3 coding DNA: TGTGCCAGCAGCTTCGCGACAGTTAACACTGAAGCTTTCTTT. This sequence encodes CASSFATVNTEAFF.

The V and J genes are TRBV7-2 and TRBJ2-5; maybe TRBD1 (5 bases). Germline assignment: CDR1 SGHTA and CDR2 FQGNSA. V was shortened by 1 base and J by 1 base, with 7 bases between the two germline ends. The CDR3 length is 14 residues. CDR3 DNA: TGTGCCAGCAGCTTAGGCAGGGTCCAAGAGACCCAGTACTTC. As protein: CASSLGRVQETQYF.

The rearrangement links TRBV5-1 to TRBJ1-2; D is perhaps TRBD1 (6 bases). Trimming left V 6 bases short and J 2 bases short, with 14 bases between. Germline V CDR1 and CDR2: SGHRS, YFSETQ. The CDR3 runs to 14 residues. The CDR3, as DNA: TGCGCCAGCATGCCGGGGGGCTCAAACTATGGCTACACCTTC. Translated, it gives CASMPGGSNYGYTF.

The J gene is TRBJ1-2, the V gene TRBV30; possible D gene TRBD1, 6 bases. Germline V gene sequence: CDR1 GTSNPN, CDR2 SVGIG (reference sequence). CDR3 length: 12 amino acids. Trimming removed 2 bases from V and 6 bases from J, with 10 bases in between. The CDR3 DNA reads as TGTGCCTGGAGTACAGGGCGACATGGCTACACCTTC. Encoded protein: CAWSTGRHGYTF.

This clone was counted a few times. The rearrangement joins TRBV29-1 to TRBJ2-7; tentatively, D is TRBD1 (6 bases). CDR1 is SQVTM, CDR2 ANQGSEA, per germline. The CDR3 runs to 13 residues. Deletions cut 5 bases from V and 0 bases from J, with 11 bases between. The CDR3 bases are TGCAGCGTTTTTGGGACAAGCTCCTACGAGCAGTACTTC. Protein sequence: CSVFGTSSYEQYF.

The rearrangement links TRBV2 to TRBJ1-5, with D possibly matching TRBD1 (5 bases). The CDR3 runs to 14 residues. The V gene lost 1 base and the J gene lost 7 bases, with 11 bases spanning the gap. The germline CDR1 and CDR2 sequences are SNHLY and FYNNEI. The CDR3 DNA follows: TGTGCCAGCAGTGAAGGGGGGGTACGGCAGCCCCAGCATTTT. Protein: CASSEGGVRQPQHF.

This clone was seen just once. The chain has TRBV28 and TRBJ2-1; TRBD2 aligns across 11 bases. There are 14 residues in the CDR3. Germline lookup yields CDR1 MDHEN and CDR2 SYDVKM. With V trimmed by 2 bases and J by 10 bases, 4 bases remained unmatched. The CDR3 reads CASSLPGTSGEQFF. The CDR3 DNA is TGTGCCAGCAGTTTACCCGGGACTAGCGGCGAGCAGTTCTTC.

This clone appeared a single time. The V and J genes are TRBV27 and TRBJ2-3, with 9 bases aligning to TRBD2. The germline V gene encodes CDR1 MNHEY and CDR2 SMNVEV (reference sequence). Trimming took 2 bases from V and 5 from J; bases not matched to a gene: 5. The CDR3 contains 15 residues. CDR3 sequence reads: CASSLLAGLVDTQYF. The CDR3 DNA sequence: TGTGCCAGCAGTTTACTAGCGGGATTGGTAGATACGCAGTATTTT.

The chain combines TRBV25-1 with TRBJ2-7; 7 bases line up with TRBD2. Per germline, CDR1 MGHDK and CDR2 SYGVNS. The junction had 9 bases not matched to a gene; V was cut back by 1 base and J by 6 bases. The CDR3 spans 15 residues. The CDR3 DNA reads as TGTGCCAGCAGTGAATCAGGGAGGGCCTCAGTCGAGCAGTACTTC. Protein product: CASSESGRASVEQYF.

This clone has just one count. This rearrangement joins TRBV9 to TRBJ1-3, with D tentatively TRBD1 (6 bases). The CDR3 is 14 residues long. Germline V gene lookup returns CDR1 SGDLS and CDR2 YYNGEE. The V gene lost 3 bases and the J gene lost 4 bases, with 11 bases spanning the gap. CDR3 nucleotides: TGTGCCAGCAGCGAGACAGGCTTCGGAAACACCATATATTTT. Translated, it gives CASSETGFGNTIYF. The variable domain in full, with the rest retrieved from reference TRBV9 and TRBJ1-3, is DSGVTQTPKHLITATGQRVTLRCSPRSGDLSVYWYQQSLDQGLQFLIQYYNGEERAKGNILERFSAQQFPDLHSELNLSSLELGDSALYFCASSETGFGNTIYFGEGSWLTVV.

This clone has more than one count but fewer than ten. CDR3 sequence reads: CASSRSGTSGYTYEQYF. CDR3 nucleotide sequence: TGTGCCAGCAGCCGATCCGGGACTAGCGGCTACACCTACGAGCAGTACTTC. V is TRBV6-6 and J is TRBJ2-7, with 11 bases identical to TRBD2. The V gene's germline CDR1 is MNHNY and CDR2 SVGAGI (reference sequence). The CDR3 consists of 17 residues. J lost 2 bases, V lost 6 bases, and 12 bases had no gene match.

The CDR3 sequence: CASSHGLAEETQYF. The CDR3 DNA sequence: TGTGCCAGCAGCCATGGACTAGCGGAAGAGACCCAGTACTTC. The chain employs TRBV4-2 and TRBJ2-5; 10 positions match TRBD2. The trim removed 3 bases at V and 3 bases at J, leaving 1 base unmatched. CDR3 size: 14 residues. Germline V lookup: CDR1 LGHNA, CDR2 YNFKEQ.

This clone showed up just once. The rearrangement links TRBV6-5 to TRBJ2-2; 10 bases are a match to TRBD1. The CDR3 is 14 residues long. The ends lost 7 bases at V and 7 bases at J; junction bases unmatched: 6. Per the germline V gene, CDR1 is MNHEY and CDR2 is SVGAGI. For the CDR3, the DNA is TGTGCCAGCACCCGGGACAGGGGAAGCGGGGAGCTGTTTTTT. It encodes CASTRDRGSGELFF.

This chain connects TRBV24-1 to TRBJ2-1, with D possibly TRBD2 on 5 matching bases. Per the germline V gene, CDR1 is KGHDR and CDR2 is SFDVKD. Trimming pared 4 bases from V and 8 bases from J, leaving 14 bases between. CDR3 length: 14 residues. The CDR3 DNA reads as TGTGCCACCAGTGACACGGGAACTCGTGATGAGCAGTTCTTC. It encodes CATSDTGTRDEQFF.

V gene TRBV28 combines with J gene TRBJ2-7, with 8 bases matching TRBD1. With V trimmed by 1 base and J by 2 bases, 7 bases remained unmatched. CDR3 length: 16 residues. Germline CDR1 and CDR2: MDHEN and SYDVKM. CDR3 nucleotides: TGTGCCAGCAGTTTATCTTTGGACAGGGAGGCCTACGAGCAGTACTTC. It translates to CASSLSLDREAYEQYF. The full variable domain, rest sourced from reference TRBV28 and TRBJ2-7, is DVKVTQSSRYLVKRTGEKVFLECVQDMDHENMFWYRQDPGLGLRLIYFSYDVKMKEKGDIPEGYSVSREKKERFSLILESASTNQTSMYLCASSLSLDREAYEQYFGPGTRLTVT.

The rearrangement joins TRBV9 to TRBJ2-3; the match to TRBD2 covers 7 bases. Trimming at V came to 2 bases and at J to 6 bases, leaving 9 bases not matched to a gene. Germline V gene lookup returns CDR1 SGDLS and CDR2 YYNGEE. The CDR3 has 15 amino acids. CDR3 sequence (DNA): TGTGCCAGCAGCGTTTGGGACTACCAAACCGATACGCAGTATTTT. Its protein is CASSVWDYQTDTQYF.

The V gene is TRBV7-3, the J gene TRBJ2-1, with D possibly matching TRBD2 (5 bases). The V and J ends lost 6 bases and 8 bases respectively, with 20 bases between them. Germline V gene data show CDR1 as SGHTA and CDR2 as FQGTGA. CDR3 length: 15 amino acids. The CDR3 protein is CASSTTRTAPDEQFF. DNA of the CDR3: TGTGCCAGCAGTACAACGCGGACTGCTCCGGATGAGCAGTTCTTC. Full variable domain (rest looked up from reference TRBV7-3 and TRBJ2-1): GAGVSQTPSNKVTEKGKYVELRCDPISGHTALYWYRQSLGQGPEFLIYFQGTGAADDSGLPNDRFFAVRPEGSVSTLKIQRTERGDSAVYLCASSTTRTAPDEQFFGPGTRLTVL.

The V call is TRBV28, the J call TRBJ2-5, with D unclear. The CDR3 length is 11 residues. Germline CDR1 is MDHEN and CDR2 is SYDVKM. Trimming took 2 bases from V and 9 from J, leaving 7 bases between them. The CDR3 is CASSLDWAQYF. DNA for the CDR3: TGTGCCAGCAGTTTAGACTGGGCCCAGTACTTC.

J is TRBJ1-1 and V is TRBV18, with TRBD1 as a possible D gene (6 bases). CDR1 is KGHSH, CDR2 LQKENI, per germline. The V gene lost 3 bases and the J gene lost 6 bases, with 14 bases spanning the gap. The CDR3 is 14 residues long. The CDR3 region is CASSPPGDGAEAFF. The CDR3 DNA reads as TGTGCCAGCTCACCCCCAGGGGACGGGGCTGAAGCTTTCTTT.

The V gene is TRBV4-3, the J gene TRBJ1-2; TRBD1 aligns across 9 bases. The J segment lost 5 bases and the V segment lost 3 bases, leaving 7 bases of the junction unmatched. Germline assignment: CDR1 LGHNA and CDR2 YSLEER. The CDR3 spans 15 residues. CDR3 sequence reads: CASSQGDRGWYGYTF. The CDR3 DNA reads TGCGCCAGCAGCCAGGGCGACAGGGGGTGGTATGGCTACACCTTC.

This chain connects TRBV19 to TRBJ2-1; D ambiguous. CDR1 and CDR2 from the germline V gene are LNHDA and SQIVND (reference sequence). V lost 5 bases to trimming and J lost 0 bases, with 14 bases between them. This CDR3 is built from 16 residues. CDR3 in DNA: TGTGCCAGTAGTTCCTTAAGAGAGAGCTCCTACAATGAGCAGTTCTTC. Its protein is CASSSLRESSYNEQFF.

V and J are TRBV29-1 and TRBJ1-1; no clear D gene. Trimming pared 4 bases from V and 5 bases from J, leaving 11 bases between. Germline CDR1 reads SQVTM; CDR2 reads ANQGSEA. CDR3 length equals 12 residues. CDR3 DNA sequence: TGCAGCGTTGTCGGTGGAGGGACTGAAGCTTTCTTT. Translated, it gives CSVVGGGTEAFF.

This sequence joins TRBV30 and TRBJ1-1, with D hard to call. CDR3 length: 14 amino acids. Germline CDR1 is GTSNPN and CDR2 is SVGIG (reference sequence). The V end was cut by 2 bases, the J end by 5 bases, with 15 bases between. The CDR3 here is CAWSPPRGFTEAFF. In DNA, the CDR3 is TGTGCCTGGAGTCCTCCGCGAGGGTTTACTGAAGCTTTCTTT.

The V gene is TRBV10-1, the J gene TRBJ2-3; 9 bases fit TRBD2. Germline V gene sequence: CDR1 WNHNN, CDR2 SYGVQD (reference sequence). V gave up 4 bases and J gave up 2 bases; unmatched junction bases: 7. CDR3 length equals 16 residues. The CDR3 DNA follows: TGCGCCAGCAGTGGTACGCTAGCGGGGTACACAGATACGCAGTATTTT. Amino acid sequence: CASSGTLAGYTDTQYF.

The chain carries TRBV9 and TRBJ2-5, with TRBD2 matching 12 bases. The CDR3 is made up of 17 amino acids. After removal of 0 bases from V and 1 base from J, the junction contained 4 bases not matched to a gene. Per germline, CDR1 SGDLS and CDR2 YYNGEE. CDR3 protein: CASSVGGLAGSQETQYF. The CDR3 DNA reads TGTGCCAGCAGCGTAGGCGGACTAGCGGGAAGCCAAGAGACCCAGTACTTC.

The chain recombines TRBV11-2 with TRBJ2-2, with no clear D. The CDR3 runs to 15 residues. Germline loops: CDR1 SGHAT, CDR2 FQNNGV. V was trimmed by 3 bases and J by 2 bases, leaving 10 bases between them. The CDR3 DNA sequence: TGTGCCAGCAGCTTTTCTGCGTCTAACACCGGGGAGCTGTTTTTT. Amino acids: CASSFSASNTGELFF.

The chain recombines TRBV2 with TRBJ2-1, with TRBD2 matching over 12 bases. The CDR3 sequence is 18 residues long. After removal of 6 bases from V and 0 bases from J, the junction contained 9 bases not matched to a gene. Germline loops: CDR1 SNHLY, CDR2 FYNNEI. For the CDR3, the DNA is TGTGCCAGCAGCAGACTAGCGGGAGTTTCGAGCTCCTACAATGAGCAGTTCTTC. Protein: CASSRLAGVSSSYNEQFF.

The chain joins TRBV28 to TRBJ1-4; a weak D match, TRBD1 (6 bases). Germline V gene sequence: CDR1 MDHEN, CDR2 SYDVKM. The CDR3 extends over 16 amino acids. Trimming removed 5 bases at V and 0 bases at J, with 13 bases between. CDR3 loop: CASSPVGHPTNEKLFF. CDR3 nucleotide sequence: TGTGCCAGCAGTCCCGTGGGACATCCAACTAATGAAAAACTGTTTTTT. Using reference TRBV28 and TRBJ1-4 for the parts outside the CDR3, the full variable domain is DVKVTQSSRYLVKRTGEKVFLECVQDMDHENMFWYRQDPGLGLRLIYFSYDVKMKEKGDIPEGYSVSREKKERFSLILESASTNQTSMYLCASSPVGHPTNEKLFFGSGTQLSVL.

The chain employs TRBV5-1 and TRBJ2-5; TRBD2 agrees at 12 bases. V was pared by 4 bases and J by 4 bases, with 8 bases of the junction left unmatched. The CDR3 extends over 16 amino acids. Germline CDR1 and CDR2: SGHRS and YFSETQ. CDR3 sequence: CASSPPLAGGGETQYF. DNA for the CDR3: TGCGCCAGCAGCCCACCACTAGCGGGAGGCGGAGAGACCCAGTACTTC.